Sequencing of this T cell receptor beta chain was carried out in a study of cytomegalovirus exposure and HLA in healthy donors. Study context: In a later analysis, it was reported that the approximately 120 validation repertoires had been produced on the same platform as the 690 or so repertoires belonging to the first cohort. General observations from the study: Reportedly, cytomegalovirus status was diagnosed with high sensitivity and specificity. Some TCR beta chains (around 180 of them) were listed as cytomegalovirus-associated.

This table comes from immunoSEQ multiplex PCR, and its TCRdb copy is limited to in-frame clones, with some not included. The sample includes around 56,000 clones, about 91% of them seen just once. From germline, CDR1 is SNHLY and CDR2 FYNNEI. V shed 6 bases and J 4 bases; nucleotides not matched to a gene: 7. CDR3 size: 14 residues. As to this clone: The antigen remains undetermined.

The TCR originated in a woman younger than 35 in good health and CMV-seronegative. V and J are TRBV2 and TRBJ2-3; 7 bases are shared with TRBD1. Sequences were obtained from PBMCs. The CDR3 loop is CASSTQGNADTQYF. The CDR3 region has the DNA TGTGCCAGCAGCACACAGGGGAACGCAGATACGCAGTATTTT.